Sequencing of this TCR beta chain was carried out in a study of cytomegalovirus exposure and HLA in healthy donors. Study-level findings and limits: The availability of immune exposure information extended only to CMV serostatus. Later genetic work tied a missense DCLRE1C variant to beta-chain V and J trimming.

With 4 bases removed from V and 9 bases from J, the gap between germline ends came to 19 bases. Germline V lookup: CDR1 MNHEY, CDR2 SMNVEV (reference sequence). The CDR3 covers 15 residues. The PCR ran on 60 Vbeta and 13 Jbeta primers. TCRdb keeps only in-frame clones here, not all; method: immunoSEQ multiplex PCR. The table records 85,000 to 100,000 clones, approximately 81% of them present only once. Details on this clone: Antigen specificity is unknown.

This chain connects TRBV27 to TRBJ2-4; D is undetermined. The sequence derives from a woman aged 40 to 50 in good health and CMV-seropositive. The sample comprised PBMCs. CDR3 sequence (DNA): TGTGCCAGCAGTTGCCCCCCAAGACACACCCCCATTCAGTACTTC. It yields the protein CASSCPPRHTPIQYF.